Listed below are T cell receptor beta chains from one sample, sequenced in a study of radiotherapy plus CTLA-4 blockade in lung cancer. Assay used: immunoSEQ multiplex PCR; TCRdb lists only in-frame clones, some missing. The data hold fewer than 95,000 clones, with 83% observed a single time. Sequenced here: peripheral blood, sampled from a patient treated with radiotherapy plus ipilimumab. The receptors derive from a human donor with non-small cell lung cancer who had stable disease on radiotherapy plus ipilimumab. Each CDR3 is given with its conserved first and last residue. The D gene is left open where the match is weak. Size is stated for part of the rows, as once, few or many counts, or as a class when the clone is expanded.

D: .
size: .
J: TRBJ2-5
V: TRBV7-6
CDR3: CASSLAAGFQETQYF
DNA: TGTGCCAGCAGCTTAGCGGCAGGGTTCCAAGAGACCCAGTACTTC

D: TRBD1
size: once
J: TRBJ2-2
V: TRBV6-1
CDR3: CASTQGANTGELFF
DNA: TGTGCCAGCACACAGGGGGCTAACACCGGGGAGCTGTTTTTT

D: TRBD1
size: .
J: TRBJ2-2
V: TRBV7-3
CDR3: CASSPGGRTGELFF
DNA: TGTGCCAGCAGCCCAGGGGGCAGGACCGGGGAGCTGTTTTTT

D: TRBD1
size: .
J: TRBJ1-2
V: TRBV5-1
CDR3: CASSSDRQGRDGYTF
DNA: TGCGCCAGCAGCTCGGACCGACAGGGGAGGGATGGCTACACCTTC

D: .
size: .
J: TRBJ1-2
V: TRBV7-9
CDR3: CASSLGTVITYTF
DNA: TGTGCCAGCAGCCTTGGGACCGTGATAACCTACACCTTC

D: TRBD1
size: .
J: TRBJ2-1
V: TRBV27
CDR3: CASIGPAGQGHSNEQFF
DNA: TGTGCCAGCATCGGACCCGCGGGACAGGGGCATTCCAATGAGCAGTTCTTC

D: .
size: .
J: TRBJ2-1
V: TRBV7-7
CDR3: CASSLARAGEQFF
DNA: TGTGCCAGCAGCTTAGCGCGGGCGGGGGAGCAGTTCTTC

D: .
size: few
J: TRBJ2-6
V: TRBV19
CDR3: CASSILGVSGANVLTF
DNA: TGTGCCAGTAGTATTCTCGGGGTTTCGGGGGCCAACGTCCTGACTTTC

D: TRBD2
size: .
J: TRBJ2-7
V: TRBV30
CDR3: CAWRDQGGRAYEQYF
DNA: TGTGCCTGGAGGGATCAGGGCGGGAGGGCGTACGAGCAGTACTTC

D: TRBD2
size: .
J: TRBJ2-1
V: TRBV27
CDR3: CASRSTAGDWRFF
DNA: TGTGCCAGCAGATCAACAGCGGGAGATTGGCGGTTCTTC

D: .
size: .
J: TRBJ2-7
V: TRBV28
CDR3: CASRSPYEQYF
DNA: TGTGCCAGCCGATCACCCTACGAGCAGTACTTC

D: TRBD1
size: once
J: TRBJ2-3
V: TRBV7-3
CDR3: CASSATGVATDTQYF
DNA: TGTGCCAGCAGCGCTACAGGGGTCGCCACAGATACGCAGTATTTT

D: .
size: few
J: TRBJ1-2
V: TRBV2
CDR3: CASKQGSGYGYTF
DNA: TGTGCCAGCAAGCAGGGTAGCGGCTATGGCTACACCTTC

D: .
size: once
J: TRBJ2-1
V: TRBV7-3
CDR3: CASSRDGNNEQFF
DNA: TGTGCCAGCAGCCGGGACGGGAACAATGAGCAGTTCTTC

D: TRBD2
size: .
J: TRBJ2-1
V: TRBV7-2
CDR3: CASSSTSLAGGSNEQFF
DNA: TGTGCCAGCAGCTCGACTTCCCTAGCGGGAGGGAGCAATGAGCAGTTCTTC

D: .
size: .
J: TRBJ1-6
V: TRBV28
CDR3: CASSLTLTYNSPLHF
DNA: TGTGCCAGCAGTTTGACGTTGACCTATAATTCACCCCTCCACTTT

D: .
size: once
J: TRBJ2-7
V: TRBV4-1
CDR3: CASSQEAAWDEQYF
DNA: TGCGCCAGCAGCCAAGAAGCGGCCTGGGACGAGCAGTACTTC

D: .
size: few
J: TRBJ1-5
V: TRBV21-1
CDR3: CASSKVRESQPQHF
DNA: TGTGCCAGCAGCAAAGTCAGGGAGAGTCAGCCCCAGCATTTT